Listed below are T cell receptor beta chains from one sample, sequenced in a study of Graves' ophthalmopathy and Graves' hyperthyroidism. TCRdb used MiXCR to reprocess the multiplex PCR reads, holding one entry per CDR3 protein. The sample lists under 800,000 distinct CDR3 sequences; 22% were seen once. What was sequenced was peripheral blood. Receptors were obtained from a woman aged 18-35 years with stable Graves' hyperthyroidism. Some clones in this sample may be carry-over from other donors' samples. The CDR3 runs from the conserved cysteine through the conserved F or W. A D gene is named only where the DNA matches it firmly. Size tells how often a clone was seen (once, few, many) or the class of an expanded clone, and some rows leave it out.

>TRBJ1-1|NA|TRBV3-1|few
CASRERTKNTEAFF
TGTGCCAGCAGAGAACGCACAAAGAACACTGAAGCTTTCTTT
>TRBJ1-6|TRBD1|TRBV11-1|many
CASRTGTANSPLHF
TGTGCCAGCAGGACCGGGACAGCAAATTCACCCCTCCACTTT
>TRBJ1-1|NA|TRBV6-1|NA
CASIKGGMNTEAFF
TGTGCCAGCATCAAGGGCGGGATGAACACTGAAGCTTTCTTT
>TRBJ1-1|NA|TRBV20-1|few
CSAGRTGTTEAFF
TGCAGTGCTGGCAGGACTGGGACCACTGAAGCTTTCTTT
>TRBJ1-1|NA|TRBV15|NA
CATSGRQISTEAFF
TGTGCCACCAGCGGCCGACAAATATCAACTGAAGCTTTCTTT
>TRBJ1-2|TRBD1|TRBV5-5|NA
CASSHRQGANYGYTF
TGTGCCAGCAGCCATAGACAGGGTGCTAACTATGGCTACACCTTC
>TRBJ2-5|TRBD1|TRBV12-3/TRBV12-4|many
CASKKIGDREETQYF
TGTGCCAGCAAGAAAATCGGGGACAGGGAAGAGACCCAGTACTTC
>TRBJ2-2|NA|TRBV24-1|NA
CATSDYRDTGELFF
TGTGCCACCAGTGATTATCGGGACACCGGGGAGCTGTTTTTT
>TRBJ1-1|NA|TRBV12-3/TRBV12-4|many
CASSFQAMNTEAFF
TGTGCCAGCAGTTTCCAGGCCATGAACACTGAAGCTTTCTTT
>TRBJ1-3|NA|TRBV2|NA
CASFSGAPGNTIYF
TGTGCCAGCTTCAGTGGGGCCCCTGGAAACACCATATATTTT
>TRBJ1-6|NA|TRBV5-5|once
CASSQTWSSYNSPLHF
TGTGCCAGCAGCCAGACTTGGAGCTCCTATAATTCACCCCTCCACTTT
>TRBJ1-3|NA|TRBV6-5|many
CASSSRPSSGSGNTIYF
TGTGCCAGCAGTTCGCGCCCGAGCAGCGGCTCTGGAAACACCATATATTTT
>TRBJ1-3|NA|TRBV6-1|many
CASSESRSSGNTIYF
TGTGCCAGCAGTGAAAGCAGATCCTCTGGAAACACCATATATTTT
>TRBJ1-2|TRBD1|TRBV29-1|many
CSVGEGQDYGYTF
TGCAGCGTCGGAGAGGGACAGGACTATGGCTACACCTTC
>TRBJ1-1|NA|TRBV7-8|many
CASSLLGQLEAFF
TGTGCCAGCAGCTTACTAGGGCAGCTTGAAGCTTTCTTT
>TRBJ2-4|TRBD2|TRBV28|many
CASSLLASGSLGAKNIQYF
TGTGCCAGCAGTTTATTAGCTAGCGGGAGTTTGGGGGCCAAAAACATTCAGTACTTC
>TRBJ1-1|NA|TRBV6-1|NA
CASTRVAGRITEAFF
TGTGCCAGCACTCGCGTGGCGGGGCGGATCACTGAAGCTTTCTTT
>TRBJ2-7|NA|TRBV15|NA
CATSPLFNSYEQYF
TGTGCCACCAGCCCCCTTTTCAACTCCTACGAGCAGTACTTC
>TRBJ2-5|NA|TRBV18|many
CASSPFRQETQYF
TGTGCCAGCTCACCTTTCCGACAAGAGACCCAGTACTTC
>TRBJ1-1|TRBD1|TRBV30|NA
CAWSGGGAKSEAFF
TGTGCCTGGAGTGGAGGGGGCGCGAAGTCTGAAGCTTTCTTT
>TRBJ2-3|TRBD2|TRBV27|many
CASSRGGSDTQYF
TGTGCCAGCAGCCGCGGGGGGTCAGATACGCAGTATTTT
>TRBJ1-6|TRBD1|TRBV19|few
CASRNTGVPSPLHF
TGTGCCAGTAGGAATACAGGGGTTCCCTCACCCCTCCACTTT
>TRBJ2-7|NA|TRBV11-2|many
CASSLDLEAGSYEQYF
TGTGCCAGCAGCTTAGATTTGGAGGCCGGATCCTACGAGCAGTACTTC
>TRBJ2-7|NA|TRBV5-1|once
CASSFRVPYEQYF
TGCGCCAGCAGCTTCAGGGTACCCTACGAGCAGTACTTC
>TRBJ2-2|NA|TRBV3-1|NA
CASSAGARTGELFF
TGTGCCAGCAGCGCCGGAGCTCGCACCGGGGAGCTGTTTTTT
>TRBJ1-1|NA|TRBV11-2|many
CASRLTDLNTEAFF
TGTGCCAGCAGACTTACGGATTTGAACACTGAAGCTTTCTTT
>TRBJ1-3|TRBD1|TRBV12-3/TRBV12-4|many
CASSSLGQGARDSIYF
TGTGCCAGCAGTTCCCTGGGACAGGGGGCGCGGGATTCCATATATTTT
>TRBJ2-7|TRBD1|TRBV27|many
CASSPRDSYYEQYF
TGTGCCAGCAGCCCAAGGGACAGTTACTACGAGCAGTACTTC
>TRBJ2-5|NA|TRBV7-3|many
CASSLSGTHETQYF
TGTGCCAGCAGCTTATCCGGGACTCATGAGACCCAGTACTTC
>TRBJ2-3|NA|TRBV12-3/TRBV12-4|many
CASRRTDTQYF
TGTGCCAGCAGACGCACAGATACGCAGTATTTT
>TRBJ1-6|NA|TRBV5-1|many
CASSLVGSTYNSPLHF
TGCGCCAGCAGCTTGGTGGGGAGTACCTATAATTCACCCCTCCACTTT
>TRBJ1-2|NA|TRBV6-5|many
CASKNPRGGRGGYTF
TGTGCCAGCAAAAACCCTAGGGGGGGTAGAGGTGGCTACACCTTC
>TRBJ2-5|TRBD2|TRBV29-1|NA
CSVVGERGSQETQYF
TGCAGCGTTGTAGGGGAGCGGGGGAGCCAAGAGACCCAGTACTTC